This T cell receptor beta chain stems from a study of T cell repertoires in cytomegalovirus infection. Whole-study results and caveats: HLA-C-restricted, CMV-specific TCR beta clonotypes were dominant ex vivo. Adding up the frequency of public TCR beta families identified people who carried CMV plus the relevant HLA.

With regard to this clonotype: The antigen is not known.

TCRdb reprocessed the reads via MiXCR and lists one record per CDR3 protein. The profile covers roughly 78,000 distinct CDR3 sequences, with about 40% appearing a single time and approximately 93% taken by the ten largest. The receptor was derived from a human donor in good health (CMV status not recorded). Some clones in this sample may be carry-over from other donors' samples. Sequenced material: CD8+ T cells from cultured PBMCs, taken from culture after CMV antigen stimulation.

DNA for the CDR3: TGTGCCAGCAGCTTAGCGCAGGGGCAGACCGGCGAGCAGTACTTC. This gives the protein CASSLAQGQTGEQYF. The genes are TRBV11-1 and TRBJ2-7, with a possible D match to TRBD1 (6 bases). The CDR3 is made up of 15 amino acids. Trimming removed 0 bases from V and 6 bases from J, with 15 bases in between. Germline V gene data show CDR1 as SGHAT and CDR2 as FQDESV (reference sequence).